This T cell receptor beta chain was sequenced during a study of OX40 agonist ivuxolimab in advanced cancers. Study findings and constraints: Partial responders treated at 0.1-3.0 mg/kg exhibited clonal expansion among the lowest measured. On average, CD8+ T cells had more expanded clones than CD4+.

Comments on this clone: Antigen specificity is unknown.

There are 14 residues in the CDR3. CDR1 and CDR2 (germline): SGHDT, YYEEEE. V was pared by 1 base and J by 5 bases, with 5 bases of the junction left unmatched. Clones were read by immunoSEQ multiplex PCR, and TCRdb kept only the in-frame ones, dropping some. This table holds about 120,000 clones, 80% to 90% found once. The clonotype was recovered from an adult with an advanced solid tumor such as melanoma, head and neck, liver or kidney cancer. The sequencing used CD4+ or CD8+ T cells sorted from blood, collected in a trial of the OX40 agonist ivuxolimab. The chain links TRBV5-6 to TRBJ2-7; 8 bases fit TRBD2. This CDR3 reads CASSLTSGVHEQYF. The CDR3 DNA is TGTGCCAGCAGCTTGACTAGCGGTGTGCACGAGCAGTACTTC.